These T cell receptor beta chains were read from a single sample in a study of blood T cell repertoires in COVID-19. The method was immunoSEQ multiplex PCR; TCRdb's version includes in-frame clones alone and lacks a portion of them. The sample holds around 72,000 clones, 91% seen once. The sample comprised peripheral blood. These receptors were collected from a human donor with active COVID-19. The donor label of this sample is uncertain. The CDR3 runs from the conserved cysteine through the conserved F or W. D genes are given only for firm matches. A clone size is listed for some rows: how often the clone was seen (once, few, many), or a class if it is expanded.

NA,NA,TRBJ1-5,TRBV28,TGTGCCAGCAGTTTTGGAGACCGGCCCCAGCATTTT,CASSFGDRPQHF
TRBD1,once,TRBJ2-5,TRBV28,TGTGCCAGCAGCCGGGACAGGCCCAAAGAGACCCAGTACTTC,CASSRDRPKETQYF
TRBD1,NA,TRBJ2-7,TRBV18,TGTGCCAGCTCGGGACAGGGGTCGGAGGAGCAGTACTTC,CASSGQGSEEQYF
NA,NA,TRBJ2-4,TRBV6-2/TRBV6-3,TGTGCCAGCAGTTACTCCTCACGGGGTGGCAAAAACATTCAGTACTTC,CASSYSSRGGKNIQYF
NA,NA,TRBJ1-5,TRBV7-2,TGTGCCAGCAGCCCTCGGGGGGGCGCAGCTCAGCCCCAGCATTTT,CASSPRGGAAQPQHF
NA,NA,TRBJ2-1,TRBV27,TGTGCCAGCAGAGATCTAGCTGGTTCCTACAATGAGCAGTTCTTC,CASRDLAGSYNEQFF
TRBD2,NA,TRBJ2-2,TRBV9,TGTGCCAGCAGCACACGGACTAGCGAGCACACCGGGGAGCTGTTTTTT,CASSTRTSEHTGELFF
NA,NA,TRBJ1-5,TRBV28,TGTGCCAGCAGTAGGGGAGGGGACCCGGGGCTTCAGCCCCAGCATTTT,CASSRGGDPGLQPQHF
TRBD1,NA,TRBJ1-6,TRBV18,TGTGCCAGCTCACCACTGGACAGGGGCTCCTATTCACCCCTCCACTTT,CASSPLDRGSYSPLHF
TRBD2,NA,TRBJ2-7,TRBV5-5,TGTGCCAGCAGCTTTCAAACAGGGACTAGCGGGAGGCGTTCTCGCGAGCAGTACTTC,CASSFQTGTSGRRSREQYF
NA,NA,TRBJ2-7,TRBV4-2,TGTGCCAGCAGCCAAGATCAGGGCGGCGTAACCTACGAGCAGTACTTC,CASSQDQGGVTYEQYF
NA,NA,TRBJ2-3,TRBV27,TGTGCCAGCAGTGCAGGGCCAGCCCTCGGAGATACGCAGTATTTT,CASSAGPALGDTQYF
NA,NA,TRBJ2-3,TRBV27,TGTGCCAGCAGTTTACTGGGACTCCAATCCCCAGATACGCAGTATTTT,CASSLLGLQSPDTQYF
TRBD2,NA,TRBJ2-2,TRBV18,TGTGCCAGCTCACCACGGCTAGCGGGAGGCCCGAACACCGGGGAGCTGTTTTTT,CASSPRLAGGPNTGELFF
NA,NA,TRBJ1-3,TRBV12-2,TGTGCAAGTCGCTTAGCCTGGAGTGGAAACACCATATATTTT,CASRLAWSGNTIYF
NA,NA,TRBJ2-3,TRBV7-8,TGTGCCAGCAGCTCAAGGGGAAATTCGCGACTTGTGGTAGATACGCAGTATTTT,CASSSRGNSRLVVDTQYF